Sequencing of this T cell receptor beta chain was carried out in a study of blood T cell repertoires in COVID-19. At the level of the study: COVID-19 samples, acute and convalescent, were from the United States, Italy and Spain. Sources were T cells, B-cell-depleted T cells, or PBMCs; the material itself was cDNA or gDNA.

In the original workflow: The authors estimated nucleated cell counts from reference gene primer amplification. Assay: immunoSEQ multiplex PCR; the TCRdb copy retains only in-frame clones and omits some. The V and J calls and the clone size are those of that table, but D and trimming were determined from the DNA. The sample yields 250,000 or so clones, nearly 90% seen once. The germline CDR1 and CDR2 sequences are LNHDA and SQIVND (reference sequence). The CDR3 extends over 14 amino acids. J was trimmed by 5 bases and V by 7 bases; bases with no gene match: 9. The sample taken for sequencing was peripheral blood. J is TRBJ2-7 and V is TRBV19; 9 bases align to TRBD1. This TCR derives from a woman aged 55-69 years with COVID-19, enrolled during active disease. CDR3 sequence reads: CASTPGQGVHEQYF. DNA for the CDR3: TGTGCCAGTACTCCGGGACAGGGCGTCCACGAGCAGTACTTC.